A single sample is the source of the 27 T cell receptor beta chains below, sequenced in a study of blood T cell repertoires in COVID-19. The repertoire was sequenced with immunoSEQ multiplex PCR; TCRdb's copy has only in-frame clones and lacks some. The sample contains around 67,000 clones, about 70% of which appear only once. Sample: peripheral blood. All receptors come from a woman in her seventies with acute or convalescent COVID-19.

This clone was seen more than once but under ten times. This rearrangement joins TRBV19 to TRBJ1-6; no reliable D call. V shed 5 bases and J shed 0 bases, with 11 bases lying between them. Germline V lookup: CDR1 LNHDA, CDR2 SQIVND (reference sequence). The CDR3 length is 16 residues. The CDR3 bases are TGTGCCAGTAGTTTACCCGCTAGCTCCTATAATTCACCCCTCCACTTT. Translation: CASSLPASSYNSPLHF.

The chain couples TRBV5-6 to TRBJ1-5; no reliable D call. Germline loops: CDR1 SGHDT, CDR2 YYEEEE. This CDR3 region has 12 residues. Trimming stripped 0 bases from V and 5 bases from J, with 3 bases between. This CDR3 is CASSLVDQPQHF. The CDR3 DNA follows: TGTGCCAGCAGCTTGGTCGATCAGCCCCAGCATTTT.

The chain's CDR3 is CASSQGRVSPLHF. The CDR3 DNA follows: TGTGCCAGCAGTCAGGGGAGGGTATCACCCCTCCACTTT. V is TRBV2 and J is TRBJ1-6, with a possible D match to TRBD1 (6 bases). The germline V and J ends were trimmed by 5 bases and 10 bases, with 12 bases remaining between them. CDR1 is SNHLY, CDR2 FYNNEI, per germline. This CDR3 comprises 13 residues.

The gene calls are TRBV7-2 and TRBJ2-1; the match to TRBD2 covers 8 bases. V shed 1 base and J 4 bases; nucleotides not matched to a gene: 6. Looked up from germline, CDR1 is SGHTA and CDR2 is FQGNSA. This CDR3 is built from 16 residues. CDR3 DNA: TGTGCCAGCAGCTTAGTTAGACTAGCGTTATACAATGAGCAGTTCTTC. It specifies CASSLVRLALYNEQFF.

V and J are TRBV18 and TRBJ2-7; TRBD2 matches 9 bases. The CDR3 runs 15 residues. The germline CDR1 and CDR2 sequences are KGHSH and LQKENI. With V trimmed by 0 bases and J by 5 bases, 5 bases remained unmatched. CDR3 DNA: TGTGCCAGCTCACCACCTAGCGGGAGAGCTCACGAGCAGTACTTC. Its translation is CASSPPSGRAHEQYF.

The chain couples TRBV6-6 to TRBJ2-2, with D perhaps TRBD1 (6 bases). This CDR3 has 12 amino acids. Trimming removed 5 bases from V and 7 bases from J, with 8 bases in between. Germline lookup yields CDR1 MNHNY and CDR2 SVGAGI (reference sequence). This CDR3 reads CASSQGFGELFF. The DNA of the CDR3 is TGTGCCAGCAGTCAGGGGTTCGGGGAGCTGTTTTTT.

The rearrangement joins TRBV29-1 to TRBJ2-1; tentative D call: TRBD2 (6 bases). Trimming took 7 bases from V and 6 from J, leaving 16 bases between them. The germline V gene has CDR1 SQVTM and CDR2 ANQGSEA. The CDR3 totals 13 residues. DNA for the CDR3: TGCAGCGCACCGGGACTTGGAGGCAATGAGCAGTTCTTC. Translated, it gives CSAPGLGGNEQFF.

The chain uses TRBV6-5 and TRBJ1-6; TRBD1 aligns across 7 bases. Trimming removed 6 bases from V and 5 bases from J; junction bases left unmatched: 4. Germline CDR1 MNHEY, CDR2 SVGAGI. The CDR3 has 14 residues. The CDR3 loop is CASRPGTDNSPLHF. As DNA, the CDR3 is TGTGCCAGCAGGCCCGGGACAGATAATTCACCCCTCCACTTT.

This clone has only a few counts. V usage is TRBV28 and J usage is TRBJ1-1; possibly TRBD1 for D (6 bases). This CDR3 comprises 14 residues. Between the trimmed V and J ends, which lost 10 bases and 4 bases, there was a span of 19 bases. The germline gives CDR1 MDHEN, CDR2 SYDVKM. CDR3: CAIPGERGGTEAFF. The CDR3 nucleotides read TGTGCCATTCCGGGCGAAAGGGGGGGCACTGAAGCTTTCTTT.

Here the CDR3 reads CAISEPETADTQYF. DNA of the CDR3: TGTGCCATCAGTGAGCCAGAAACCGCAGATACGCAGTATTTT. The V gene is TRBV10-3, the J gene TRBJ2-3, with D unclear. Germline loops: CDR1 ENHRY, CDR2 SYGVKD. This CDR3 spans 14 amino acids. V shed 2 bases and J shed 4 bases, with 10 bases lying between them.

This chain uses TRBV5-5 with TRBJ1-5; TRBD1 is a possible D gene (5 bases). The CDR3 sequence is 16 residues long. Per germline, CDR1 SGHKS and CDR2 YYEKEE (reference sequence). Trimming took off 4 bases at V and 0 bases at J, with 14 bases between the two ends. The CDR3 bases are TGTGCCAGCAGCATAGGGCAGGGCTATAGCAATCAGCCCCAGCATTTT. Protein sequence: CASSIGQGYSNQPQHF.

The genes are TRBV5-1 and TRBJ2-7; 9 bases are a match to TRBD1. The length of the CDR3 is 15 residues. The V gene end was trimmed by 4 bases and the J gene end by 5 bases; junction bases not matched to a gene: 10. Germline CDR1 reads SGHRS; CDR2 reads YFSETQ. CDR3 in amino acids: CASSPWTGVANEQYF. CDR3 nucleotides: TGCGCCAGCAGCCCTTGGACAGGGGTTGCGAACGAGCAGTACTTC.

The chain employs TRBV19 and TRBJ2-1; 13 nucleotides agree with TRBD2. Trimming cost V 3 bases and J 2 bases; bases outside gene matches: 1. The CDR3 runs to 16 residues. Looked up from germline, CDR1 is LNHDA and CDR2 is SQIVND (reference sequence). In DNA form, the CDR3 reads TGTGCCAGTAGTATGACTAGCGGGGGGCCCTACAATGAGCAGTTCTTC. This sequence encodes CASSMTSGGPYNEQFF.

The chain carries TRBV11-1 and TRBJ2-2; 8 bases map to TRBD1. Unmatched junction bases numbered 9, after V lost 5 bases and J lost 7 bases. Germline values: CDR1 SGHAT, CDR2 FQDESV (reference sequence). This CDR3 spans 15 amino acids. CDR3 sequence reads: CASSTWTGSVGELFF. CDR3 nucleotide sequence: TGTGCCAGCAGCACTTGGACAGGGTCGGTCGGGGAGCTGTTTTTT.

This chain connects TRBV4-2 to TRBJ1-1; maybe TRBD1 (6 bases). The CDR3 has 13 amino acids. Germline CDR1 reads LGHNA; CDR2 reads YNFKEQ. The germline V and J ends were trimmed by 4 bases and 7 bases, with 13 bases remaining between them. The CDR3 DNA is TGTGCCAGCAGCCTGAAGAGGGGGAATGAAGCTTTCTTT. This sequence encodes CASSLKRGNEAFF.

Only one count was recorded for this clone. The chain is built from TRBV27 and TRBJ2-1; 11 bases line up with TRBD2. The CDR3 sequence is 17 residues long. CDR1 MNHEY and CDR2 SMNVEV come from the germline V gene (reference sequence). With 0 bases clipped from V and 9 bases from J, the junction kept 10 bases outside the gene matches. CDR3 sequence reads: CASSLSGQASGRSEQFF. CDR3 DNA: TGTGCCAGCAGTTTATCTGGCCAGGCTAGCGGGAGGAGTGAGCAGTTCTTC.

V usage is TRBV9 and J usage is TRBJ1-1, with TRBD1 as a possible D gene (5 bases). Per the germline V gene, CDR1 is SGDLS and CDR2 is YYNGEE. This CDR3 is 16 amino acids long. Trimming left V 1 base short and J 7 bases short, with 20 bases between. The DNA of the CDR3 is TGTGCCAGCAGCGTACATTTGGGGCCGGACGGCGGTGAAGCTTTCTTT. Residues: CASSVHLGPDGGEAFF.

This chain uses TRBV11-2 with TRBJ2-5; TRBD1 agrees at 11 bases. Losses at the gene ends were 5 bases for V and 6 bases for J; bases not matched to a gene: 8. CDR3 length equals 15 residues. Germline V gene data show CDR1 as SGHAT and CDR2 as FQNNGV. As DNA, the CDR3 is TGTGCCAGCAGCATCGGACAGGGGGCGAAAAAGACCCAGTACTTC. Its translation is CASSIGQGAKKTQYF.

This clone was seen only once. The chain is built from TRBV27 and TRBJ1-1, with unresolved D. The CDR3 loop spans 13 amino acids. CDR1 MNHEY and CDR2 SMNVEV come from the germline V gene (reference sequence). V lost 8 bases to trimming and J lost 1 base, with 11 bases between them. The CDR3 DNA follows: TGTGCCAGCGAGCGGCGGGCGAACACTGAAGCTTTCTTT. The encoded protein is CASERRANTEAFF.

The chain is built from TRBV2 and TRBJ2-3, with a weak D call TRBD1 (5 bases). Germline values: CDR1 SNHLY, CDR2 FYNNEI. Trimming took 7 bases from V and 2 from J, leaving 10 bases between them. The CDR3 extends over 13 amino acids. The CDR3 coding sequence is TGTGCCAGCACAGGGATTTCCACAGATACGCAGTATTTT. Translation: CASTGISTDTQYF.

V and J are TRBV10-2 and TRBJ1-3, with TRBD1 matching over 8 bases. V gave up 3 bases and J gave up 5 bases; unmatched junction bases: 9. This CDR3 region has 16 residues. CDR1 is WSHSY and CDR2 is SAAADI in the germline V gene. CDR3 region: CASSDRTGRSRNTIYF. CDR3 sequence (DNA): TGCGCCAGCAGTGATAGGACAGGGCGATCCCGAAACACCATATATTTT.

This rearrangement joins TRBV4-2 to TRBJ1-2; D gene unclear. Germline loops: CDR1 LGHNA, CDR2 YNFKEQ. The length of the CDR3 is 18 residues. V lost 2 bases and J lost 0, with 19 bases in between. The chain's CDR3 is CASSQSSTGSQTNYGYTF. In DNA form, the CDR3 reads TGTGCCAGCAGCCAAAGCTCCACGGGGAGCCAAACTAACTATGGCTACACCTTC.

This chain links TRBV5-4 with TRBJ2-3, with a tentative D call TRBD2 (6 bases). Germline-derived CDR1 and CDR2 are SGHNT and YYREEE (reference sequence). V was trimmed by 4 bases and J by 0 bases, leaving 12 bases between them. The CDR3 has 15 residues. The CDR3 sequence is CASSRIAESTDTQYF. The DNA for the CDR3 is TGTGCCAGCAGCCGCATAGCGGAGAGCACAGATACGCAGTATTTT.

CDR3 sequence: CASSLARTGGEQYF. The CDR3 DNA reads TGTGCCAGCAGCTTAGCGCGGACAGGAGGAGAGCAGTATTTT. The chain uses TRBV11-1 and TRBJ2-3, with 7 bases identical to TRBD1. The CDR3 runs 14 residues. Germline V CDR1 and CDR2: SGHAT, FQDESV (reference sequence). V lost 0 bases, J lost 11 bases, and 8 bases stayed unmatched.

The rearrangement joins TRBV6-4 to TRBJ2-2, with TRBD2 matching over 14 bases. V gave up 6 bases and J gave up 5 bases; unmatched junction bases: 11. Germline-derived CDR1 and CDR2 are MRHNA and SNTAGT. This CDR3 spans 18 amino acids. CDR3 coding DNA: TGTGCCAGCAGCCAGACTAGCGGGAGGGCCGGTGGTACCGGGGAGCTGTTTTTT. As protein: CASSQTSGRAGGTGELFF.

This clone was counted between two and nine times. The chain joins TRBV7-2 to TRBJ2-3; D gene ambiguous. Germline CDR1 reads SGHTA; CDR2 reads FQGNSA. The V and J ends lost 3 bases and 3 bases respectively, with 13 bases between them. This CDR3 is built from 15 residues. CDR3 region: CASSLRLGRTDTQYF. The CDR3 DNA follows: TGTGCCAGCAGCTTGCGTCTAGGTCGTACAGATACGCAGTATTTT.

This rearrangement joins TRBV11-3 to TRBJ2-7; 9 bases align to TRBD1. The V gene's germline CDR1 is SGHNT and CDR2 YENEEA. CDR3 length equals 14 residues. V dropped 5 bases and J dropped 3; count of bases not matched to a gene: 5. CDR3 region: CASSPPGQGYEQYF. For the CDR3, the DNA is TGTGCCAGCAGCCCCCCGGGACAGGGCTACGAGCAGTACTTC. Full variable domain (missing parts from reference TRBV11-3 and TRBJ2-7): EAGVVQSPRYKIIEKKQPVAFWCNPISGHNTLYWYLQNLGQGPELLIRYENEEAVDDSQLPKDRFSAERLKGVDSTLKIQPAELGDSAVYLCASSPPGQGYEQYFGPGTRLTVT.